These T cell receptor beta chains were read from a single sample in a study of blood T cell repertoires in COVID-19. The repertoire was sequenced with immunoSEQ multiplex PCR; TCRdb's copy has only in-frame clones and lacks some. The sample includes over 200,000 clones, just under 90% of them seen just once. The sequenced sample consisted of PBMCs or T cells enriched from blood (not recorded which). These TCRs come from a woman younger than 45 with acute COVID-19. CDR3s include the opening cysteine and the closing phenylalanine or tryptophan. The D gene is left open where the match is weak. The size of a clone is reported for some rows only, either as once, few or many, or as a class for expanded clones.

D: TRBD1
size: NA
V: TRBV10-3
J: TRBJ1-1
DNA: TGTGCCATCAGGGACCCAGGGGGCGATTGGACTGAAGCTTTCTTT
CDR3: CAIRDPGGDWTEAFF

D: NA
size: NA
V: TRBV28
J: TRBJ1-1
DNA: TGTGCCAGCAGTCCACTAGTCGGAACTGAAGCTTTCTTT
CDR3: CASSPLVGTEAFF

D: NA
size: NA
V: TRBV9
J: TRBJ1-1
DNA: TGTGCCAGCAGCGCTGAAGCAGGGAACACTGAAGCTTTCTTT
CDR3: CASSAEAGNTEAFF

D: TRBD1
size: NA
V: TRBV30
J: TRBJ2-1
DNA: TGTGCCTGGGGGGACAGTGACAATGAGCAGTTCTTC
CDR3: CAWGDSDNEQFF

D: NA
size: NA
V: TRBV2
J: TRBJ1-2
DNA: TGTGCCAGCAATAAACAGGGTAATAACTATGGCTACACCTTC
CDR3: CASNKQGNNYGYTF

D: NA
size: NA
V: TRBV5-6
J: TRBJ1-1
DNA: TGTGCCAGCAGCCAGACGGGGGGAGGAGCTTTCTTT
CDR3: CASSQTGGGAFF

D: TRBD2
size: NA
V: TRBV9
J: TRBJ2-2
DNA: TGTGCCAGCAGCGTAGGACTAGCGGGGGGGCTCGACGGGGAGCTGTTTTTT
CDR3: CASSVGLAGGLDGELFF

D: TRBD1
size: NA
V: TRBV30
J: TRBJ1-5
DNA: TGTGCCTGGACTCCGGGACAGGACTATAGCAATCAGCCCCAGCATTTT
CDR3: CAWTPGQDYSNQPQHF

D: TRBD1
size: once
V: TRBV7-2
J: TRBJ2-1
DNA: TGTGCCAGCAGCTTAGCCACCAGACAGGGGGCTATTAACAATGAGCAGTTCTTC
CDR3: CASSLATRQGAINNEQFF

D: TRBD1
size: NA
V: TRBV18
J: TRBJ2-7
DNA: TGTGCCAGCTCACCACAGGGGGCAAGCGAGCAGTACTTC
CDR3: CASSPQGASEQYF

D: NA
size: NA
V: TRBV10-3
J: TRBJ2-5
DNA: TGTGCCATCAGTGAGTCTCGAGAGACCCAGTACTTC
CDR3: CAISESRETQYF

D: NA
size: NA
V: TRBV13
J: TRBJ2-1
DNA: TGTGCCAGCAGCCCTGCAGAGGGCCATTACAATGAGCAGTTCTTC
CDR3: CASSPAEGHYNEQFF

D: TRBD1
size: NA
V: TRBV6-5
J: TRBJ1-3
DNA: TGTGCCAGCAGTAGAACAGGGGCTGGAAACACCATATATTTT
CDR3: CASSRTGAGNTIYF

D: TRBD1
size: NA
V: TRBV7-2
J: TRBJ2-4
DNA: TGTGCCAGCAGCCCTCGAGGGGACAGCCTAGCCAAAAACATTCAGTACTTC
CDR3: CASSPRGDSLAKNIQYF

D: NA
size: NA
V: TRBV18
J: TRBJ1-4
DNA: TGTGCCAGCTCAAAAGCCGGTAATGAAAAACTGTTTTTT
CDR3: CASSKAGNEKLFF

D: NA
size: NA
V: TRBV25-1
J: TRBJ2-3
DNA: TGTGCCAGCAGTGAATATGGTTCAGGGGGGCTTAGCACAGATACGCAGTATTTT
CDR3: CASSEYGSGGLSTDTQYF